These T cell receptor beta chains were read from a single sample in a study of regulatory T cells in long-lasting Graves disease. One entry per CDR3 protein results from TCRdb running MiXCR on the multiplex PCR reads. Here the sample spans roughly 400,000 distinct CDR3 sequences, around 20% being singletons. The sequences come from peripheral blood mononuclear cells (PBMCs), collected when the disease was refractory, from a patient treated with antithyroid drugs. The receptors stem from a female donor with Graves disease. CDR3s include the opening cysteine and the closing phenylalanine or tryptophan. D genes are given only for firm matches. Not all rows give a size; the values are once, few, many and, for expanded clones, a class.

many | 14 | TRBJ2-7 | - | TRBV5-1 | CASSSGSQDYEQYF | TGCGCCAGCAGCTCCGGTAGTCAAGACTACGAGCAGTACTTC
- | 14 | TRBJ2-1 | - | TRBV27 | CASRPPGEYNEQFF | TGTGCCAGCAGACCACCGGGGGAATACAATGAGCAGTTCTTC
many | 14 | TRBJ2-5 | - | TRBV7-2 | CASSPIGGGETQYF | TGTGCCAGCAGTCCGATTGGGGGAGGCGAGACCCAGTACTTC
- | 8 | TRBJ2-7 | TRBD1 | TRBV10-1 | CARLDRDF | TGCGCCAGACTCGACAGGGACTTC
many | 20 | TRBJ2-2 | TRBD2 | TRBV28 | CASSLTGTPKTSGTTGELFF | TGTGCCAGCAGTTTAACAGGGACTCCTAAGACTAGCGGGACCACCGGGGAGCTGTTTTTT
many | 15 | TRBJ1-2 | TRBD1 | TRBV2 | CASSLLTGTVNGYTF | TGTGCCAGCAGTCTGTTGACAGGGACGGTCAATGGCTACACCTTC
- | 12 | TRBJ2-7 | - | TRBV19 | CASSEQDYEQYF | TGTGCCAGTAGTGAACAGGATTACGAGCAGTACTTC
many | 14 | TRBJ1-6 | - | TRBV28 | CASARAGYNSPLHF | TGTGCCAGCGCCAGGGCGGGGTATAATTCACCCCTCCACTTT
- | 15 | TRBJ1-2 | - | TRBV20-1 | CSARDTWGRARGYTF | TGCAGTGCTAGAGATACGTGGGGGCGCGCCCGCGGCTACACCTTC
- | 15 | TRBJ2-3 | TRBD2 | TRBV28 | CASSGTSGNTNTQYF | TGTGCCAGCAGCGGGACTAGCGGGAATACGAATACGCAGTATTTT
- | 15 | TRBJ2-3 | - | TRBV5-1 | CASSYRSGAADTQYF | TGCGCCAGCAGCTATCGATCGGGAGCAGCAGATACGCAGTATTTT
many | 16 | TRBJ2-5 | TRBD2 | TRBV28 | CASSTQTSGSGETQYF | TGTGCCAGCAGCACCCAGACTAGCGGGAGTGGAGAGACCCAGTACTTC
many | 15 | TRBJ2-7 | TRBD2 | TRBV10-1 | CASSEGLAAPYEQYF | TGCGCCAGCAGTGAGGGACTAGCGGCACCCTACGAGCAGTACTTC
many | 13 | TRBJ1-2 | - | TRBV10-3 | CAITPDTLEGYTF | TGTGCCATTACCCCCGACACCCTGGAAGGCTACACCTTC
- | 12 | TRBJ2-5 | - | TRBV19 | CAGSMTEETQYF | TGTGCCGGTAGTATGACAGAAGAGACCCAGTACTTC
- | 16 | TRBJ2-6 | - | TRBV27 | CASTERLSSGANVLTF | TGTGCCAGCACTGAAAGGTTATCCTCTGGGGCCAACGTCCTGACTTTC
many | 13 | TRBJ1-5 | - | TRBV20-1 | CSARGDGNQPQHF | TGCAGTGCTAGGGGGGATGGCAATCAGCCCCAGCATTTT
- | 17 | TRBJ2-2 | TRBD2 | TRBV19 | CASSDPEREIITGELFF | TGTGCCAGTAGTGACCCCGAGCGGGAGATCATCACCGGGGAGCTGTTTTTT
many | 15 | TRBJ2-5 | - | TRBV20-1 | CSARDIARQQETQYF | TGCAGTGCTAGAGATATAGCACGCCAGCAAGAGACCCAGTACTTC
few | 14 | TRBJ2-7 | - | TRBV5-6 | CASSLQSPSGEQYF | TGTGCCAGCAGCTTGCAATCGCCGAGCGGGGAGCAGTACTTC
many | 13 | TRBJ1-1 | - | TRBV2 | CANRTPTETEAFF | TGTGCCAATCGGACCCCCACGGAGACTGAAGCTTTCTTT
- | 17 | TRBJ1-5 | - | TRBV24-1 | CATSDNPTTASNQPQHF | TGTGCCACCAGTGACAACCCCACGACAGCTAGCAATCAGCCCCAGCATTTT
many | 14 | TRBJ1-1 | - | TRBV2 | CASNPGVERTEAFF | TGTGCCAGCAACCCGGGAGTGGAGAGGACTGAAGCTTTCTTT
- | 12 | TRBJ1-3 | - | TRBV20-1 | CSGWAGGNTIYF | TGCAGTGGATGGGCGGGAGGAAACACCATATATTTT
few | 13 | TRBJ1-2 | - | TRBV7-9 | CASSLEGGSGYTF | TGTGCCAGCAGCTTAGAGGGAGGATCTGGCTACACCTTC
few | 15 | TRBJ1-1 | - | TRBV7-3 | CASSLIGSVNTEAFF | TGTGCCAGCAGCTTAATAGGGTCCGTGAACACTGAAGCTTTCTTT
- | 16 | TRBJ2-3 | TRBD2 | TRBV2 | CASSGLRDYLGDTQYF | TGTGCCAGCAGTGGATTGCGGGACTACCTGGGGGATACGCAGTATTTT
few | 16 | TRBJ2-2 | - | TRBV4-1 | CASSPYRRADAGELFF | TGCGCCAGCAGCCCCTACAGACGCGCCGATGCCGGGGAGCTGTTTTTT
- | 18 | TRBJ2-1 | TRBD2 | TRBV7-8 | CASSESRVAGDPYNEQFF | TGTGCCAGCAGCGAATCGCGAGTAGCGGGAGACCCCTACAATGAGCAGTTCTTC
few | 15 | TRBJ1-5 | - | TRBV6-5 | CASSYSVRGNQPQHF | TGTGCCAGCAGTTACTCGGTGAGGGGCAATCAGCCCCAGCATTTT
- | 15 | TRBJ2-7 | TRBD2 | TRBV9 | CASSSSGRASNEQYF | TGTGCCAGCAGCAGTAGCGGGAGGGCCTCCAACGAGCAGTACTTC
many | 15 | TRBJ1-6 | - | TRBV5-6 | CASSGRAGWDSPLHF | TGTGCCAGCAGCGGAAGGGCAGGCTGGGATTCACCCCTCCACTTT
few | 13 | TRBJ2-7 | - | TRBV20-1 | CSARDRMIYEQYF | TGCAGTGCTAGAGATAGGATGATCTACGAGCAGTACTTC
many | 15 | TRBJ2-5 | TRBD2 | TRBV2 | CASSEEIAGKETQYF | TGTGCCAGCAGTGAAGAGATAGCGGGAAAAGAGACCCAGTACTTC
many | 13 | TRBJ1-2 | TRBD1 | TRBV10-2 | CASRDSVNYGYTF | TGCGCCAGCCGGGACAGTGTTAACTATGGCTACACCTTC
few | 13 | TRBJ1-2 | TRBD1 | TRBV20-1 | CSANRDRGDGYTF | TGCAGTGCTAACCGGGACAGGGGGGATGGCTACACCTTC